These 13 T cell receptor beta chains were sequenced from one sample in a study of STAT5B mutations in CD4+ large granular lymphocyte leukemia (dated by TCRdb to the early 2020s). The library came from the immunoSEQ multiplex PCR assay. Not all clones reach the TCRdb copy of this immuneACCESS table, which keeps in-frame sequences only. Checked studies attribute under half of the gap to unresolved V genes and leave the rest unexplained. Present in this sample are approximately 33,000 clones, roughly 71% of which were seen just once. About 3% of the sample belongs to the ten largest clones. Sequenced sample: CD4+ T cells from blood buffy coats. These receptors were taken from a human donor in good health.

This clone appeared a single time. The genes are TRBV14 and TRBJ2-7, with TRBD1 as a possible D gene (7 bases). V lost 3 bases and J 2 bases, leaving 14 bases between the germline ends. The CDR3 loop spans 15 amino acids. Germline lookup yields CDR1 SGHDN and CDR2 FVKESK. CDR3 in amino acids: CASSHARGEPYEQYF. The CDR3 DNA reads TGTGCCAGCAGCCATGCCAGGGGGGAACCCTACGAGCAGTACTTC.

As DNA, the CDR3 is TGTGCCAGCAGCTTGGGGTGGGGCGTCCGGTCGAACACTGAAGCTTTCTTT. Its translation: CASSLGWGVRSNTEAFF. The V call is TRBV5-4, the J call TRBJ1-1; D may be TRBD1 (5 bases). Trimming stripped 0 bases from V and 1 base from J, with 16 bases between. The CDR3 sequence is 17 residues long. Germline V gene lookup returns CDR1 SGHNT and CDR2 YYREEE (reference sequence).

The chain carries TRBV10-3 and TRBJ1-6, with D unclear. Trimming cost V 8 bases and J 7 bases, with 9 bases left between them. The length of the CDR3 is 12 residues. CDR1 and CDR2 (germline): ENHRY, SYGVKD. The CDR3 coding sequence is TGTGCCATCGGAAATCCGAATTCACCCCTCCACTTT. Its protein is CAIGNPNSPLHF.

Only a few counts were recorded for this clone. This chain joins TRBV11-3 and TRBJ1-6; TRBD1 matches at 8 bases. V lost 4 bases to trimming and J lost 7 bases; unmatched junction nucleotides: 0. The CDR3 is made up of 13 amino acids. The germline V gene has CDR1 SGHNT and CDR2 YENEEA. The CDR3 sequence is CASSWDRNSPLHF. The CDR3 DNA sequence: TGTGCCAGCAGCTGGGACAGGAATTCACCCCTCCACTTT.

The sample holds a few counts of this clone. V usage is TRBV19 and J usage is TRBJ1-1, with no clear D. Germline CDR1 is LNHDA and CDR2 is SQIVND (reference sequence). Between the trimmed V and J ends, which lost 5 bases and 6 bases, there was a span of 10 bases. The CDR3 sequence is 12 residues long. The CDR3 nucleotides are TGTGCCAGTAGTGGTAGAGCCCCTGAAGCTTTCTTT. Protein: CASSGRAPEAFF.

The table lists this clone with a few counts. The chain employs TRBV19 and TRBJ2-1, with D uncertain. This CDR3 has 11 amino acids. The V end was cut by 10 bases, the J end by 2 bases, with 6 bases between. Germline values: CDR1 LNHDA, CDR2 SQIVND (reference sequence). The CDR3 nucleotides are TGTGCCACCATCACCTACAATGAGCAGTTCTTC. Protein: CATITYNEQFF.

CDR3 sequence (DNA): TGCGCCAGCAGCCAAGTAGACATCGGGTTCTCCTACAATGAGCAGTTCTTC. Translated, it gives CASSQVDIGFSYNEQFF. The genes are TRBV4-1 and TRBJ2-1; unclear D gene. The V end was cut by 1 base, the J end by 0 bases, with 13 bases between. This CDR3 region has 17 residues. Germline CDR1 reads MGHRA; CDR2 reads YSYEKL.

This chain uses TRBV10-3 with TRBJ2-3, with 8 bases identical to TRBD1. V dropped 6 bases and J dropped 1; count of bases not matched to a gene: 3. Germline lookup yields CDR1 ENHRY and CDR2 SYGVKD. This CDR3 spans 14 amino acids. The CDR3 region is CAISGQGGTDTQYF. Here the CDR3 DNA reads TGTGCCATCAGCGGACAGGGAGGCACAGATACGCAGTATTTT.

V gene TRBV5-1 combines with J gene TRBJ2-3, with TRBD1 matching over 8 bases. The CDR3 contains 15 residues. CDR1 is SGHRS, CDR2 YFSETQ, per germline. J gave up 0 bases and V 5 bases, and 5 bases lay outside the gene matches. The CDR3 region is CASRLGQDSTDTQYF. In DNA, the CDR3 is TGCGCCAGCAGACTGGGACAGGATAGCACAGATACGCAGTATTTT.

This clone turned up a few times. The V call is TRBV4-2, the J call TRBJ1-1; no clear D gene. Germline V gives CDR1 LGHNA, CDR2 YNFKEQ. Trimming shortened V by 1 base and J by 10 bases, and 16 bases separated the two germline ends. CDR3 length: 14 amino acids. In DNA form, the CDR3 reads TGTGCCAGCAGCCAAGCCGGGCCGTGGGTGGGAGCTTTCTTT. It translates to CASSQAGPWVGAFF.

The V call is TRBV6-5, the J call TRBJ1-5, with D hard to call. Trimming left V 10 bases short and J 5 bases short, with 12 bases between. This CDR3 region has 12 residues. Germline lookup yields CDR1 MNHEY and CDR2 SVGAGI. The CDR3 DNA follows: TGTGCCACCCCGTTGTGGGATCAGCCCCAGCATTTT. This gives the protein CATPLWDQPQHF.

This clone was seen only a few times. The rearrangement links TRBV4-3 to TRBJ1-4, with TRBD1 as a possible D gene (5 bases). Germline CDR1 reads LGHNA; CDR2 reads YSLEER. There are 13 residues in the CDR3. V was trimmed by 0 bases and J by 8 bases, leaving 7 bases between them. As DNA, the CDR3 is TGCGCCAGCAGCCAAGAGGGGGGAGAAAAACTGTTTTTT. Its protein product is CASSQEGGEKLFF.

This clone turned up a few times. The junction and the germline gene differ at one end; a read error may be behind it. This chain connects TRBV5-1 to TRBJ2-7; 12 nucleotides agree with TRBD2. The CDR3 consists of 14 residues. Germline-derived CDR1 and CDR2 are SGHRS and YFSETQ. CDR3 nucleotide sequence: TGCGCCAGCAGCCGAAGACTAGCGGGGGCCGGGAGAACGTTC. As protein: CASSRRLAGAGRTF. Together with reference TRBV5-1 and TRBJ2-7, the CDR3 gives the full variable domain: KAGVTQTPRYLIKTRGQQVTLSCSPISGHRSVSWYQQTPGQGLQFLFEYFSETQRNKGNFPGRFSGRQFSNSRSEMNVSTLELGDSALYLCASSRRLAGAGRTFGPGTRLTVT.